The next 28 T cell receptor beta chains were all read from a single sample in a study of blood T cell repertoires in COVID-19. Generated by immunoSEQ multiplex PCR, the TCRdb table keeps only in-frame clones and is missing some. Of 170,000 or so clones listed, 85% to 95% are singletons. Sequenced input: peripheral blood. These receptor sequences come from a man in his fifties or sixties with acute or convalescent COVID-19.

The CDR3 spells CASSFGLAGGTGAQYF. The CDR3 nucleotides are TGTGCCAGCAGCTTTGGGCTAGCGGGGGGGACAGGAGCGCAGTATTTT. The V gene is TRBV11-2, the J gene TRBJ2-3; 12 nucleotides align to TRBD2. J gave up 10 bases and V 3 bases, and 11 bases lay outside the gene matches. The CDR3 has 16 residues. The germline V gene has CDR1 SGHAT and CDR2 FQNNGV.

The genes are TRBV19 and TRBJ1-2; TRBD1 matches at 7 bases. The ends lost 2 bases at V and 0 bases at J; junction bases unmatched: 6. Germline V gives CDR1 LNHDA, CDR2 SQIVND (reference sequence). The CDR3 covers 16 residues. CDR3 nucleotide sequence: TGTGCCAGTAGTATACTATGGCAGGGGGCTAACTATGGCTACACCTTC. Translating it yields CASSILWQGANYGYTF.

The chain joins TRBV29-1 to TRBJ2-1, with TRBD2 matching over 7 bases. CDR3 length equals 13 residues. Germline loops: CDR1 SQVTM, CDR2 ANQGSEA. The junction had 9 bases not matched to a gene; V was cut back by 7 bases and J by 6 bases. CDR3 nucleotides: TGCAGCGCCCTAGGCCTAGCGGCCAATGAGCAGTTCTTC. It codes for CSALGLAANEQFF.

This clone was seen just once. The chain links TRBV25-1 to TRBJ2-3, with D perhaps matching TRBD2 (6 bases). The germline gives CDR1 MGHDK, CDR2 SYGVNS. This CDR3 is 14 amino acids long. The V end lost 6 bases, the J end lost 2 bases, and 12 bases lay between the germline ends. The CDR3 reads CASRDYFDTDTQYF. The CDR3 DNA reads as TGTGCCAGCAGGGACTACTTCGACACAGATACGCAGTATTTT.

The chain is built from TRBV19 and TRBJ1-2, with no clear D. The CDR3 consists of 13 residues. Per germline, CDR1 LNHDA and CDR2 SQIVND (reference sequence). Trimming removed 6 bases at V and 4 bases at J, with 12 bases between. The CDR3 loop is CASSRLVGYGYTF. The CDR3 DNA is TGTGCCAGTAGCAGACTTGTCGGCTATGGCTACACCTTC.

The genes are TRBV4-1 and TRBJ1-4, with 8 positions matching TRBD1. The CDR3 runs 16 residues. Germline V gives CDR1 MGHRA, CDR2 YSYEKL. V lost 0 bases, J lost 8 bases, and 8 bases stayed unmatched. CDR3 protein: CASSQDPGQASEKLFF. In DNA, the CDR3 is TGCGCCAGCAGCCAAGATCCGGGACAGGCTTCCGAAAAACTGTTTTTT.

The chain uses TRBV5-1 and TRBJ1-2; 7 bases line up with TRBD1. CDR3 length equals 16 residues. V lost 1 base to trimming and J lost 4 bases; unmatched junction nucleotides: 10. CDR1 and CDR2 from the germline V gene are SGHRS and YFSETQ. CDR3 in DNA: TGCGCCAGCAGCTTGACCTCCCGGGACAGAGGCTATGGCTACACCTTC. This codes for CASSLTSRDRGYGYTF.

V and J are TRBV24-1 and TRBJ2-3, with 9 bases identical to TRBD1. Losses at the gene ends were 4 bases for V and 4 bases for J; bases not matched to a gene: 5. Germline lookup yields CDR1 KGHDR and CDR2 SFDVKD. This CDR3 comprises 15 residues. CDR3 loop: CATSEAQGAADTQYF. Here the CDR3 DNA reads TGTGCCACCAGTGAGGCACAGGGGGCGGCAGATACGCAGTATTTT.

The chain carries TRBV7-2 and TRBJ2-1, with 9 bases that match TRBD2. CDR1 and CDR2 (germline): SGHTA, FQGNSA. V trimming: 5 bases; J trimming: 9 bases; junction bases outside the gene matches: 11. The CDR3 contains 15 residues. The CDR3 bases are TGTGCCAGCAGCCACCCCGGGACTAGCTCTCGTGAGCAGTTCTTC. Protein: CASSHPGTSSREQFF.

The chain carries TRBV4-2 and TRBJ2-5; the D gene is possibly TRBD1 (8 bases). The CDR3 is 14 amino acids. V gave up 4 bases and J gave up 4 bases, with 13 bases separating them. Germline V gives CDR1 LGHNA, CDR2 YNFKEQ. The CDR3 reads CASSPYRGGETQYF. CDR3 nucleotide sequence: TGTGCCAGCAGCCCCTACAGGGGGGGAGAGACCCAGTACTTC.

The chain links TRBV6-5 to TRBJ1-1; D call uncertain. With 6 bases removed from V and 1 base from J, the gap between germline ends came to 12 bases. Germline V CDR1 and CDR2: MNHEY, SVGAGI. CDR3 length: 14 residues. The CDR3 sequence is CASSSAGGNTEAFF. CDR3 DNA: TGTGCCAGCAGCTCGGCGGGAGGGAACACTGAAGCTTTCTTT.

CDR3 loop: CATSGGDWASEQYF. The CDR3 DNA reads as TGTGCCACCAGTGGGGGGGACTGGGCGAGTGAGCAGTACTTC. The rearrangement links TRBV24-1 to TRBJ2-7; possibly TRBD2 for D (6 bases). V lost 5 bases, J lost 7 bases, and 17 bases lay in between. The CDR3 spans 14 residues. CDR1 and CDR2 from the germline V gene are KGHDR and SFDVKD.

This clone was observed once. The chain has TRBV7-9 and TRBJ1-6, with unresolved D. V lost 2 bases to trimming and J lost 9 bases, with 11 bases between them. CDR3 length equals 14 residues. The germline CDR1 and CDR2 sequences are SEHNR and FQNEAQ (reference sequence). CDR3 nucleotide sequence: TGTGCCAGCAGCTTAAATGGTCGGGTTTCACCCCTCCACTTT. This codes for CASSLNGRVSPLHF.

This clone was seen only a few times. V gene TRBV2 combines with J gene TRBJ1-5, with D perhaps matching TRBD1 (5 bases). The V end lost 7 bases, the J end lost 3 bases, and 16 bases lay between the germline ends. Germline CDR1 reads SNHLY; CDR2 reads FYNNEI. This CDR3 has 15 amino acids. CDR3 loop: CASTDTQVINQPQHF. For the CDR3, the DNA is TGTGCCAGCACTGATACACAGGTTATCAATCAGCCCCAGCATTTT.

This chain links TRBV19 with TRBJ1-2; 9 nucleotides line up with TRBD1. Trimming cost V 8 bases and J 7 bases; bases outside gene matches: 14. Germline V gives CDR1 LNHDA, CDR2 SQIVND (reference sequence). The CDR3 covers 15 residues. Written as DNA, the CDR3 is TGTGCCAGTGTTATCGGGACAGGGATTTTTTTTGGCTACACCTTC. It translates to CASVIGTGIFFGYTF.

V and J are TRBV18 and TRBJ1-4; no clear D. V lost 0 bases to trimming and J lost 4 bases, with 9 bases between them. CDR1 is KGHSH, CDR2 LQKENI, per germline. This CDR3 region has 15 residues. CDR3 region: CASSPPSTVNEKLFF. In DNA, the CDR3 is TGTGCCAGCTCACCACCTTCTACAGTTAATGAAAAACTGTTTTTT.

A note on this clone: The junction and the germline gene differ at one end; a read error may be behind it. The V and J genes are TRBV30 and TRBJ1-5, with no clear D. Germline V CDR1 and CDR2: GTSNPN, SVGIG (reference sequence). The CDR3 runs 13 residues. Written as DNA, the CDR3 is TGTGCATGGAGTGTCCAGGCGGGTCAGCCCCAGCATTTT. Translating gives CAWSVQAGQPQHF.

The chain employs TRBV6-5 and TRBJ2-7, with D possibly matching TRBD1 (6 bases). The V end was cut by 10 bases, the J end by 3 bases, with 16 bases between. The CDR3 sequence is 13 residues long. From germline, CDR1 is MNHEY and CDR2 SVGAGI. DNA for the CDR3: TGTGCCACCGGGACACCTGGAGACTACGAGCAGTACTTC. Translating it yields CATGTPGDYEQYF.

This sequence joins TRBV18 and TRBJ1-5, with D maybe TRBD1 (5 bases). This CDR3 contains 14 residues. Germline V gene sequence: CDR1 KGHSH, CDR2 LQKENI. With 5 bases removed from V and 5 bases from J, the gap between germline ends came to 13 bases. The CDR3 coding sequence is TGTGCCAGCTCAGCGACGGACACCGATCAGCCCCAGCATTTT. Its translation is CASSATDTDQPQHF.

The V call is TRBV7-9, the J call TRBJ1-5, with 7 bases lining up with TRBD1. V lost 4 bases and J lost 0; bases outside the gene matches: 3. CDR3 length: 15 residues. Germline loops: CDR1 SEHNR, CDR2 FQNEAQ (reference sequence). The CDR3: CASSSTGNSNQPQHF. CDR3 coding DNA: TGTGCCAGCAGCTCGACAGGGAATAGCAATCAGCCCCAGCATTTT.

A few counts support this clone. This rearrangement joins TRBV14 to TRBJ1-2, with a weak D call TRBD1 (5 bases). CDR1 SGHDN and CDR2 FVKESK come from the germline V gene. Trimming stripped 2 bases from V and 8 bases from J, with 15 bases between. CDR3 length: 14 residues. CDR3 DNA sequence: TGTGCCAGCAGCCAATTTCCAGGGTCGAAGGGCTACACCTTC. Its protein product is CASSQFPGSKGYTF.

This chain connects TRBV28 to TRBJ2-3, with D possibly TRBD2 on 5 matching bases. CDR3 length: 15 residues. V lost 7 bases, J lost 0 bases, and 14 bases lay in between. The germline V gene encodes CDR1 MDHEN and CDR2 SYDVKM. The CDR3 protein is CASISGGLSTDTQYF. The CDR3 region has the DNA TGTGCCAGCATCTCGGGTGGACTCAGCACAGATACGCAGTATTTT.

The CDR3 protein is CATSRQGYEKLFF. The CDR3 DNA sequence: TGTGCCACCAGTCGACAGGGCTATGAAAAACTGTTTTTT. The J gene is TRBJ1-4, the V gene TRBV15; 7 bases map to TRBD1. The length of the CDR3 is 13 residues. V gave up 6 bases and J gave up 6 bases; unmatched junction bases: 4. Germline V gene sequence: CDR1 LNHNV, CDR2 YYDKDF (reference sequence).

The rearrangement joins TRBV5-8 to TRBJ2-7; a possible D gene is TRBD2 (7 bases). This CDR3 is built from 14 residues. Germline V gene sequence: CDR1 SGHTS, CDR2 YDEGEE. Trimming took 0 bases from V and 4 from J, leaving 11 bases between them. The CDR3 loop reads CASSLGGGFYEQYF. Here the CDR3 DNA reads TGTGCCAGCAGCTTGGGGGGGGGCTTTTACGAGCAGTACTTC.

The V call is TRBV10-2, the J call TRBJ1-2; unclear D gene. Per germline, CDR1 WSHSY and CDR2 SAAADI. V lost 3 bases and J 2 bases, leaving 7 bases between the germline ends. The CDR3 runs to 13 residues. The CDR3 DNA reads as TGCGCCAGCAGTGACCCCGTGAACTATGGCTACACCTTC. It encodes CASSDPVNYGYTF.

V usage is TRBV2 and J usage is TRBJ1-4; D perhaps matches TRBD1 (5 bases). With 6 bases removed from V and 8 bases from J, the gap between germline ends came to 13 bases. The length of the CDR3 is 13 residues. Germline V gives CDR1 SNHLY, CDR2 FYNNEI. CDR3 DNA: TGTGCCAGCAGAAACTGGGGCAACGAAAAACTGTTTTTT. Amino acid sequence: CASRNWGNEKLFF.

The CDR3 DNA follows: TGTGCCAGCAGCAGTTTGAGGGATCGGAACTATGGCTACACCTTC. Translation: CASSSLRDRNYGYTF. The gene calls are TRBV11-2 and TRBJ1-2, with D unclear. Germline assignment: CDR1 SGHAT and CDR2 FQNNGV. This CDR3 region has 15 residues. V was clipped by 5 bases and J by 2 bases, with 15 bases between them. Drawing the rest from reference TRBV11-2 and TRBJ1-2, the complete variable domain is EAGVAQSPRYKIIEKRQSVAFWCNPISGHATLYWYQQILGQGPKLLIQFQNNGVVDDSQLPKDRFSAERLKGVDSTLKIQPAKLEDSAVYLCASSSLRDRNYGYTFGSGTRLTVV.

The V gene is TRBV28, the J gene TRBJ2-7, with 7 bases that match TRBD2. This CDR3 region has 14 residues. Unmatched junction bases numbered 8, after V lost 8 bases and J lost 1 base. Germline-derived CDR1 and CDR2 are MDHEN and SYDVKM. CDR3 DNA: TGTGCCAGCCTTCCAAGTAGCGGGTCCTACGAGCAGTACTTC. This sequence encodes CASLPSSGSYEQYF.